A selection of T cell receptor beta chains follows, all from one sample in a study of human T cells and chemical hapten exposure. TCRdb called the RACE reads again in MiXCR, with one record for every CDR3 protein. The sample lists approximately 120,000 distinct CDR3 sequences; roughly a tenth were seen once. Sequencing was performed on whole blood, taken in connection with sensitization to the hapten diphenylcyclopropenone (DPC). These receptors all stem from a woman aged 40 to 55 with alopecia areata. Some clones in this sample may be carry-over from other donors' samples. The CDR3 runs from the conserved cysteine through the conserved F or W. The D gene is left open where the match is weak. Clone size is given for some rows only: seen once, a few or many times, or a class if the clone is expanded.

abundance: .; v_gene: TRBV7-3; d_gene: .; j_gene: TRBJ2-7; CDR3aa: CASSLGDTYEQYF; CDR3nt: TGTGCCAGCAGCTTAGGGGACACCTACGAGCAGTACTTC
abundance: many; v_gene: TRBV7-2; d_gene: .; j_gene: TRBJ2-1; CDR3aa: CASSQDSINNEQFF; CDR3nt: TGTGCCAGCAGCCAAGACTCTATTAACAATGAGCAGTTCTTC
abundance: .; v_gene: TRBV4-2; d_gene: .; j_gene: TRBJ2-3; CDR3aa: CASSQVMDTQYF; CDR3nt: TGTGCCAGCAGCCAAGTCATGGATACGCAGTATTTT
abundance: few; v_gene: TRBV5-1; d_gene: .; j_gene: TRBJ2-5; CDR3aa: CASSRTAGGETQYF; CDR3nt: TGCGCCAGCAGCCGGACAGCTGGGGGAGAGACCCAGTACTTC
abundance: many; v_gene: TRBV6-2/TRBV6-3; d_gene: .; j_gene: TRBJ2-7; CDR3aa: CASSYSGLWEQYF; CDR3nt: TGTGCCAGCAGTTACTCAGGGTTATGGGAGCAGTACTTC
abundance: many; v_gene: TRBV3-1; d_gene: TRBD2; j_gene: TRBJ2-1; CDR3aa: CASRSIAGGGEDEQFF; CDR3nt: TGTGCCAGCAGGTCCATAGCGGGGGGTGGGGAGGATGAGCAGTTCTTC
abundance: many; v_gene: TRBV7-6; d_gene: .; j_gene: TRBJ1-2; CDR3aa: CASSPLDGDTTNYGYTF; CDR3nt: TGTGCCAGCAGCCCCCTTGATGGGGACACTACTAACTATGGCTACACCTTC
abundance: few; v_gene: TRBV30; d_gene: TRBD2; j_gene: TRBJ2-7; CDR3aa: CAWSSGGVSYEQYF; CDR3nt: TGTGCCTGGAGTAGCGGGGGTGTCTCCTACGAGCAGTACTTC
abundance: many; v_gene: TRBV28; d_gene: .; j_gene: TRBJ1-5; CDR3aa: CATAGRRGNQPQHF; CDR3nt: TGTGCCACCGCGGGTCGACGTGGCAATCAGCCCCAGCATTTT
abundance: few; v_gene: TRBV4-1; d_gene: TRBD1; j_gene: TRBJ1-4; CDR3aa: CASSRAGQGGEKLFF; CDR3nt: TGCGCCAGCAGCCGGGCGGGACAGGGAGGTGAAAAACTGTTTTTT
abundance: .; v_gene: TRBV7-9; d_gene: TRBD2; j_gene: TRBJ2-1; CDR3aa: CAEGSGGYNEQFF; CDR3nt: TGTGCTGAGGGTAGCGGGGGGTACAATGAGCAGTTCTTC